The T cell receptor (beta chain) under discussion was sequenced for a study of T cell responses to AZD1222 COVID-19 vaccine. This clone was seen only once. The antigen is undetermined. Libraries were prepared by immunoSEQ multiplex PCR; TCRdb keeps only in-frame clonotypes and omits some of them. The data show 150,000 to 200,000 clones, roughly 91% seen once. Germline CDR1 is LGHDT and CDR2 is YNNKEL (reference sequence). J was trimmed by 5 bases and V by 4 bases; bases with no gene match: 10. This CDR3 has 17 amino acids. Findings of the study overall: The donors showed a predominance of white British ancestry and of females, with possible underestimation of clonal diversity. All repertoire sampling was performed exclusively after the peak T cell response. Targets within unmutated variant regions were reportedly found for nearly half of spike-specific TCRs.

The gene calls are TRBV3-1 (or the pseudogene TRBV3-2) and TRBJ2-2; 10 bases are shared with TRBD2. The sample consisted of peripheral blood, taken on day 0 of AZD1222 vaccination. The TCR comes from an adult in good health. The CDR3: CASSLSISGGETGELFF. CDR3 bases: TGTGCCAGCAGCCTGAGTATCAGCGGGGGGGAAACCGGGGAGCTGTTTTTT.